The 22 T cell receptor beta chains reported below all come from one sample, sequenced in a study of blood T cell repertoires in COVID-19. Clones were sequenced by immunoSEQ multiplex PCR, and TCRdb holds only the in-frame ones, with some missing. The repertoire includes approximately 200,000 clones, 65% to 80% of them detected once, and around 11% sits in the top ten. The sequencing sample was made of peripheral blood. These receptors came from a woman in her forties or fifties with acute or convalescent COVID-19.

The chain employs TRBV28 and TRBJ1-2; a possible D gene is TRBD1 (5 bases). Germline values: CDR1 MDHEN, CDR2 SYDVKM. CDR3 length: 15 residues. V lost 7 bases, J lost 0 bases, and 15 bases lay in between. The DNA of the CDR3 is TGTGCCAGCACCACCGGGACTCTCGCTAACTATGGCTACACCTTC. It specifies CASTTGTLANYGYTF.

This sequence joins TRBV2 and TRBJ2-6; no definite D call. Trimming took off 4 bases at V and 0 bases at J, with 7 bases between the two ends. Germline V gives CDR1 SNHLY, CDR2 FYNNEI. The length of the CDR3 is 15 residues. The CDR3 nucleotides read TGTGCCAGCAGTGGCGCCTTCTCTGGGGCCAACGTCCTGACTTTC. It codes for CASSGAFSGANVLTF.

This clone was seen at least ten times. This chain connects TRBV7-9 to TRBJ1-5, with no clear D. V gave up 2 bases and J gave up 4 bases, with 6 bases separating them. The germline V gene encodes CDR1 SEHNR and CDR2 FQNEAQ (reference sequence). This CDR3 comprises 13 residues. CDR3 DNA sequence: TGTGCCAGCAGCTTACACGGGAATCAGCCCCAGCATTTT. Protein: CASSLHGNQPQHF.

V and J are TRBV7-2 and TRBJ2-7, with D possibly TRBD1 on 6 matching bases. V lost 4 bases, J lost 1 base, and 14 bases lay in between. Per the germline V gene, CDR1 is SGHTA and CDR2 is FQGNSA. CDR3 length: 15 residues. This CDR3 reads CASSSSGVRSYEQYF. For the CDR3, the DNA is TGTGCCAGCAGCTCCTCAGGGGTGAGATCCTACGAGCAGTACTTC.

The V gene is TRBV5-5, the J gene TRBJ1-4, with a weak D call TRBD1 (6 bases). The V end lost 4 bases, the J end lost 6 bases, and 19 bases lay between the germline ends. CDR1 is SGHKS and CDR2 is YYEKEE in the germline V gene (reference sequence). The CDR3 runs 16 residues. CDR3 region: CASSQTGSASHEKLFF. The CDR3 DNA is TGTGCCAGCAGCCAGACAGGCTCCGCTTCTCATGAAAAACTGTTTTTT.

This rearrangement joins TRBV11-2 to TRBJ1-2; the D gene is possibly TRBD1 (5 bases). V was shortened by 6 bases and J by 4 bases, with 15 bases between the two germline ends. The CDR3 contains 14 residues. Germline V gene lookup returns CDR1 SGHAT and CDR2 FQNNGV. CDR3 in DNA: TGTGCCAGCAGTCAAAGGGCGGGGGGCTATGGCTACACCTTC. This gives the protein CASSQRAGGYGYTF.

The chain is built from TRBV12-3 or TRBV12-4 and TRBJ1-5, with D unresolved. V was pared by 3 bases and J by 6 bases, with 6 bases between. The CDR3 totals 12 residues. The CDR3 DNA sequence: TGTGCCAGCAGTTTTCACGGTCAGCCCCAGCATTTT. Its protein product is CASSFHGQPQHF.

The chain combines TRBV7-2 with TRBJ2-7; 13 nucleotides match TRBD2. The germline CDR1 and CDR2 sequences are SGHTA and FQGNSA. The V gene end was trimmed by 5 bases and the J gene end by 6 bases; junction bases not matched to a gene: 10. The CDR3 sequence is 16 residues long. Here the CDR3 DNA reads TGTGCCAGCAGCGAGCACGGGACTAGCGGGATTGGCGAGCAGTACTTC. Protein sequence: CASSEHGTSGIGEQYF.

The gene calls are TRBV15 and TRBJ2-2, with D possibly matching TRBD2 (5 bases). V was trimmed by 3 bases and J by 3 bases, leaving 14 bases between them. CDR3 length equals 16 residues. Germline V lookup: CDR1 LNHNV, CDR2 YYDKDF (reference sequence). The CDR3 reads CATSSMRARDTGELFF. The CDR3 DNA follows: TGTGCCACCAGCAGCATGAGGGCGCGGGACACCGGGGAGCTGTTTTTT.

V is TRBV5-5 and J is TRBJ2-7, with 8 bases aligning to TRBD2. Losses at the gene ends were 6 bases for V and 7 bases for J; bases not matched to a gene: 12. CDR1 is SGHKS and CDR2 is YYEKEE in the germline V gene (reference sequence). The CDR3 has 14 residues. The DNA of the CDR3 is TGTGCCAGCATGGAGGAAACGGGGGGGAGAGAGCAGTACTTC. It specifies CASMEETGGREQYF.

This clone has only one observation. The chain uses TRBV21-1 and TRBJ1-4; TRBD1 reflects the table's D call only, with no check against the DNA. TRBV21-1 is a listed pseudogene. The CDR3 has 13 residues. The CDR3, as DNA: TGTGCCAGCAGGGCACAGGGGGCTGAAAAACTGTTTTTT. Translating gives CASRAQGAEKLFF.

The chain recombines TRBV25-1 with TRBJ2-7; 7 bases align to TRBD1. The germline V gene encodes CDR1 MGHDK and CDR2 SYGVNS. This CDR3 contains 15 residues. V trimming: 3 bases; J trimming: 11 bases; junction bases outside the gene matches: 16. CDR3 loop: CASSDYTDRATMEYF. The DNA of the CDR3 is TGTGCCAGCAGTGACTATACCGACAGGGCAACAATGGAGTACTTC.

The chain combines TRBV6-5 with TRBJ2-2, with D possibly being TRBD1 (6 bases). CDR3 size: 13 residues. V was clipped by 6 bases and J by 6 bases, with 11 bases between them. The V gene's germline CDR1 is MNHEY and CDR2 SVGAGI. The CDR3 loop is CASRKTGSGELFF. CDR3 sequence (DNA): TGTGCCAGCAGAAAAACAGGGTCCGGGGAGCTGTTTTTT.

The rearrangement joins TRBV6-6 to TRBJ1-2, with 10 bases lining up with TRBD1. The V segment lost 2 bases and the J segment 2 bases; nucleotides outside the gene matches: 5. Per germline, CDR1 MNHNY and CDR2 SVGAGI (reference sequence). The CDR3 covers 16 residues. CDR3 nucleotides: TGTGCCAGCAGTTACCTACGACAGGGGGCAAACTATGGCTACACCTTC. Its protein is CASSYLRQGANYGYTF.

The chain is built from TRBV6-6 and TRBJ1-3, with D maybe TRBD1 (5 bases). This CDR3 spans 12 amino acids. Per the germline V gene, CDR1 is MNHNY and CDR2 is SVGAGI (reference sequence). V lost 2 bases, J lost 12 bases, and 11 bases lay in between. This chain's CDR3 is CASSYVLQDIYF. The CDR3 DNA sequence: TGTGCCAGCAGTTACGTACTACAGGACATATATTTT.

V and J are TRBV3-1 (or the pseudogene TRBV3-2) and TRBJ2-1, with 11 bases aligning to TRBD1. CDR1 is LGHDT, CDR2 YNNKEL, per germline (reference sequence). This CDR3 spans 17 amino acids. Losses at the gene ends were 3 bases for V and 9 bases for J; bases not matched to a gene: 13. As DNA, the CDR3 is TGTGCCAGCAGCCAGGAGGCCGGGACAGGGGGGCGCTCTGAGCAGTTCTTC. It specifies CASSQEAGTGGRSEQFF.

V and J are TRBV18 and TRBJ1-5; D remains ambiguous. This CDR3 contains 16 residues. CDR1 and CDR2 (germline): KGHSH, LQKENI. Trimming took 6 bases from V and 3 from J, leaving 18 bases between them. The CDR3 spells CASSLAAAMNNQPQHF. CDR3 coding DNA: TGTGCCAGCTCGCTCGCCGCGGCAATGAACAATCAGCCCCAGCATTTT.

The rearrangement links TRBV30 to TRBJ1-5; D call uncertain. The CDR3 runs to 15 residues. Germline CDR1 is GTSNPN and CDR2 is SVGIG (reference sequence). The germline V and J ends were trimmed by 2 bases and 4 bases, with 15 bases remaining between them. CDR3 nucleotides: TGTGCCTGGAGTACGGGAGACGGACCGAATCAGCCCCAGCATTTT. This codes for CAWSTGDGPNQPQHF. Based on the CDR3 plus reference TRBV30 and TRBJ1-5, the full variable domain is SQTIHQWPATLVQPVGSPLSLECTVEGTSNPNLYWYRQAAGRGLQLLFYSVGIGQISSEVPQNLSASRPQDRQFILSSKKLLLSDSGFYLCAWSTGDGPNQPQHFGDGTRLSIL.

V is TRBV6-2 or TRBV6-3 and J is TRBJ1-5; 7 positions agree with TRBD1. V lost 6 bases and J lost 8; bases outside the gene matches: 10. This CDR3 has 14 amino acids. Germline V gene sequence: CDR1 MNHEY, CDR2 SVGEGT. CDR3 bases: TGTGCCAGCAGCTCTACAGGGGAAGGGAAGCCCCAGCATTTT. It yields the protein CASSSTGEGKPQHF.

The count of this clone is one. The rearrangement uses TRBV19 and TRBJ2-1; 12 bases agree with TRBD2. V shed 6 bases and J 0 bases; nucleotides not matched to a gene: 9. The CDR3 totals 18 residues. CDR1 and CDR2 (germline): LNHDA, SQIVND (reference sequence). The CDR3 is CASSSNSGLAGSYNEQFF. The CDR3, as DNA: TGTGCCAGTAGCAGCAACTCGGGACTAGCGGGCTCCTACAATGAGCAGTTCTTC.

The V and J genes are TRBV27 and TRBJ2-3, with TRBD2 as a possible D gene (5 bases). Trimming left V 5 bases short and J 0 bases short, with 12 bases between. This CDR3 is 15 amino acids long. Germline assignment: CDR1 MNHEY and CDR2 SMNVEV (reference sequence). The CDR3 sequence is CASSLVALSTDTQYF. The CDR3, as DNA: TGTGCCAGCAGTCTCGTAGCGCTTAGCACAGATACGCAGTATTTT.

This chain connects TRBV6-5 to TRBJ2-3, with D possibly TRBD2 on 6 matching bases. This CDR3 is built from 16 residues. Trimming left V 0 bases short and J 0 bases short, with 10 bases between. CDR1 MNHEY and CDR2 SVGAGI come from the germline V gene. The CDR3 nucleotides read TGTGCCAGCAGTTACTCCTCCGGGGGAAGCACAGATACGCAGTATTTT. Residues: CASSYSSGGSTDTQYF.